The TCR beta chain described here comes from a study of blood T cells in healthy people across ages. Study-level findings and limits: Strong correlation existed between TCR beta diversity and naive T cell percentage. One million T cells yielded diversity estimates that were considered underestimates. Reliance upon unsorted PBMCs precluded definitive naive versus antigen-experienced comparison.

A second about 7 to 11 cycle PCR used barcoded and J-beta primers. TCRdb passed the 5' RACE reads through MiXCR, listing each CDR3 protein once. Of approximately 1,000,000 distinct CDR3 sequences in the sample, under 55% are singletons; the top ten hold 15% to 20%. This clonotype has a handful of counts. Its cognate antigen is unknown. The CDR3 spans 14 residues. Germline V gives CDR1 SNHLY, CDR2 FYNNEI. The V and J ends lost 3 bases and 0 bases respectively, with 8 bases between them. Sequencing input: blood. V gene TRBV2 combines with J gene TRBJ1-1; the D is unclear. The sequence came from a woman in her sixties in good health. The CDR3 sequence: CASSDLGMNTEAFF. The DNA of the CDR3 is TGTGCCAGCAGTGATCTGGGGATGAACACTGAAGCTTTCTTT. Combining the CDR3 with reference TRBV2 and TRBJ1-1 gives the whole variable domain EPEVTQTPSHQVTQMGQEVILRCVPISNHLYFYWYRQILGQKVEFLVSFYNNEISEKSEIFDDQFSVERPDGSNFTLKIRSTKLEDSAMYFCASSDLGMNTEAFFGQGTRLTVV.